This T cell receptor beta chain was sequenced for a study of early stage breast cancer tumors. Study-wide background: ER+/PR+/HER2- status applied to twelve of 16 invasive breast tumors.

In regard to this clone: Its antigen is as yet unknown.

Study-wide points: Blood repertoires resembled normal breast more than tumor.

The repertoire was sequenced with immunoSEQ multiplex PCR; TCRdb's copy has only in-frame clones and lacks some. The repertoire consists of more than 60,000 clones, with approximately 79% occurring once and the leading ten covering more than 3%. V shed 5 bases, J shed 4 bases, and the junction held 9 bases outside the gene matches. Germline V gene sequence: CDR1 SGHAT, CDR2 FQNNGV. CDR3 length: 16 amino acids. This TCR was sampled from a person aged 55 to 70 with breast cancer. V usage is TRBV11-2 and J usage is TRBJ2-2; 8 bases are shared with TRBD2. The source material was blood. This CDR3 reads CASSHLRGGRTGELFF. The DNA for the CDR3 is TGTGCCAGCAGCCATCTCCGGGGGGGCCGCACCGGGGAGCTGTTTTTT.